The source of this T cell receptor (beta chain) is a study of CD8 T cells in ankylosing spondylitis. The V gene lost 4 bases and the J gene lost 0 bases, with 17 bases spanning the gap. Germline CDR1 reads SGDLS; CDR2 reads YYNGEE. The CDR3 sequence is 17 residues long. MiXCR, run by TCRdb on the 5' RACE reads, gives a single entry per CDR3 protein. The data contain 85,000 to 90,000 distinct CDR3 sequences, around 27% of them singletons. This clonotype was counted only a few times. This sequence originates from a male donor with ankylosing spondylitis or in good health (not recorded which). J is TRBJ2-1 and V is TRBV9; tentatively, D is TRBD2 (5 bases). Source material: blood, either unsorted or a sorted T cell fraction (not recorded which). The CDR3 spells CASSPTRTGSSYNEQFF. Here the CDR3 DNA reads TGTGCCAGCAGCCCCACTCGGACGGGGAGCTCCTACAATGAGCAGTTCTTC.